Below, 32 T cell receptor beta chains from the same sample are listed, as sequenced in a study of metastatic and nonmetastatic thyroid tumors. TCRdb redid the clone calls on the PCR reads using MiXCR. The repertoire holds about 40,000 clones, with 16% as singletons. No patient received treatment before thyroid surgery. The sample taken for sequencing was blood. These receptors all stem from a female donor with papillary thyroid cancer or a benign thyroid nodule (not recorded which). Some clones in this sample may be carry-over from other donors' samples.

Judged by abundance, this clone is medium-sized. This rearrangement joins TRBV28 to TRBJ1-3; D is ambiguous. Germline CDR1 reads MDHEN; CDR2 reads SYDVKM. The V gene lost 4 bases and the J gene lost 0 bases, with 7 bases spanning the gap. The CDR3 runs 14 residues. CDR3 region: CASSSFDSGNTIYF. For the CDR3, the DNA is TGTGCCAGCAGTTCCTTTGACTCTGGAAACACCATATATTTT.

The gene calls are TRBV5-4 and TRBJ1-6; the match to TRBD1 covers 7 bases. CDR1 is SGHNT and CDR2 is YYREEE in the germline V gene (reference sequence). The CDR3 has 17 residues. Losses at the gene ends were 0 bases for V and 4 bases for J; bases not matched to a gene: 7. CDR3 in DNA: TGTGCCAGCAGCTTGGGGGAAGGACAGGAGTATAATTCACCCCTCCACTTT. It yields the protein CASSLGEGQEYNSPLHF.

The genes are TRBV28 and TRBJ1-1, with 7 nucleotides matching TRBD1. Germline values: CDR1 MDHEN, CDR2 SYDVKM. J lost 3 bases, V lost 8 bases, and 9 bases had no gene match. This CDR3 spans 14 amino acids. The CDR3 is CASEAAGGYTEAFF. CDR3 DNA: TGTGCCAGCGAGGCGGCAGGGGGATACACTGAAGCTTTCTTT.

This clone was picked up many times. The chain combines TRBV19 with TRBJ1-5, with TRBD1 identical over 7 bases. V shed 7 bases and J 6 bases; nucleotides not matched to a gene: 9. CDR1 and CDR2 from the germline V gene are LNHDA and SQIVND (reference sequence). The CDR3 is made up of 14 amino acids. CDR3 nucleotide sequence: TGTGCCAGTACTCGACAGGGTAATAGTCAGCCCCAGCATTTT. It is translated as CASTRQGNSQPQHF.

This clone has a handful of counts. This chain uses TRBV6-1 with TRBJ2-3; TRBD1 aligns across 10 bases. With V trimmed by 8 bases and J by 0 bases, 2 bases remained unmatched. CDR1 is MNHNS and CDR2 is SASEGT in the germline V gene. CDR3 length: 14 amino acids. This CDR3 is CASATGGSTDTQYF. DNA for the CDR3: TGTGCCAGCGCGACAGGGGGCAGCACAGATACGCAGTATTTT.

This clone was counted ten times or more. The J gene is TRBJ1-6, the V gene TRBV14; D gene ambiguous. CDR3 length: 13 residues. Trimming cost V 4 bases and J 6 bases, with 7 bases left between them. The germline CDR1 and CDR2 sequences are SGHDN and FVKESK. CDR3 sequence: CASSPQVNSPLHF. In nucleotides, the CDR3 is TGTGCCAGCAGCCCCCAGGTTAATTCACCCCTCCACTTT. The full variable domain, its missing parts supplied by reference TRBV14 and TRBJ1-6, is EAGVTQFPSHSVIEKGQTVTLRCDPISGHDNLYWYRRVMGKEIKFLLHFVKESKQDESGMPNNRFLAERTGGTYSTLKVQPAELEDSGVYFCASSPQVNSPLHFGNGTRLTVT.

This clone was observed many times. A much larger clone is a single base away; this may be a read error. The sample holds other DNA sequences that translate to the same CDR3. This sequence joins TRBV28 and TRBJ2-2, with no clear D. This CDR3 spans 13 amino acids. CDR1 is MDHEN, CDR2 SYDVKM, per germline. The CDR3, as DNA: TGTGCCATCAGTTTAGGTCAGCCTGGGGAGCTGTTTTTT. It encodes CAISLGQPGELFF.

This clone was counted ten times or more. V and J are TRBV29-1 and TRBJ2-1, with 7 bases matching TRBD1. Germline CDR1 SQVTM, CDR2 ANQGSEA. With 8 bases clipped from V and 0 bases from J, the junction kept 7 bases outside the gene matches. The length of the CDR3 is 14 residues. The CDR3 is CSCQGESSYNEQFF. In DNA form, the CDR3 reads TGCAGCTGTCAGGGGGAGAGCTCCTACAATGAGCAGTTCTTC.

This clone has ten or more counts. V gene TRBV3-1 combines with J gene TRBJ2-1; perhaps D is TRBD1 or TRBD2 (6 bases each). Germline loops: CDR1 LGHDT, CDR2 YNNKEL (reference sequence). The V end lost 2 bases, the J end lost 9 bases, and 17 bases lay between the germline ends. The CDR3 contains 15 residues. CDR3 DNA: TGTGCCAGCAGCCAATTTGGGGGGCGGGTGGTTGAGCAGTTCTTC. Translated: CASSQFGGRVVEQFF.

Many counts were recorded for this clone. The chain links TRBV28 to TRBJ2-7; either TRBD1 or TRBD2 may supply D (5 bases each). The germline V gene encodes CDR1 MDHEN and CDR2 SYDVKM. V gave up 7 bases and J gave up 4 bases, with 11 bases separating them. The CDR3 runs to 12 residues. The CDR3 DNA reads TGTGCCAGCACCCGGGGCGAGTACGAGCAGTACTTC. Protein product: CASTRGEYEQYF.

This clone was detected many times. The V and J genes are TRBV20-1 and TRBJ1-6, with D unresolved. Germline CDR1 is DFQATT and CDR2 is SNEGSKA (reference sequence). Between the trimmed V and J ends, which lost 1 base and 1 base, there was a span of 14 bases. This CDR3 spans 17 amino acids. CDR3 DNA: TGCAGTGCTAGAGCCTCCATTTCAGGATCCTATAATTCACCCCTCCACTTT. This encodes CSARASISGSYNSPLHF.

This clone was seen a handful of times. The genes are TRBV9 and TRBJ2-1; no clear D gene. Germline CDR1 reads SGDLS; CDR2 reads YYNGEE. The CDR3 has 12 residues. Deletions cut 2 bases from V and 10 bases from J, with 10 bases between. The CDR3 loop is CASSVVVGEQFF. In DNA, the CDR3 is TGTGCCAGCAGCGTGGTGGTCGGAGAGCAGTTCTTC.

This clone was observed many times. V and J are TRBV7-3 and TRBJ1-5, with D tentatively TRBD1 (5 bases). The V end lost 1 base, the J end lost 5 bases, and 12 bases lay between the germline ends. The CDR3 totals 15 residues. Germline V gene data show CDR1 as SGHTA and CDR2 as FQGTGA. Here the CDR3 reads CASSLNGGRYQPQHF. Written as DNA, the CDR3 is TGTGCCAGCAGCTTAAACGGGGGAAGGTATCAGCCCCAGCATTTT.

The rearrangement uses TRBV30 and TRBJ1-5, with 7 bases aligning to TRBD1. The better agreement between TRBJ2-3 and the DNA end casts doubt on the J call. The germline V gene encodes CDR1 GTSNPN and CDR2 SVGIG (reference sequence). This CDR3 spans 14 amino acids. The CDR3 is CAWSAGTASQPQYF. CDR3 sequence (DNA): TGTGCCTGGAGTGCGGGGACAGCGAGTCAGCCCCAGTATTTT.

This clone has ten or more counts. The CDR3 loop is CASSLGKNSNYGYTF. The DNA for the CDR3 is TGTGCCAGCAGCTTAGGGAAGAATTCTAACTATGGCTACACCTTC. This rearrangement joins TRBV13 to TRBJ1-2; D unresolved. Trimming removed 0 bases at V and 0 bases at J, with 8 bases between. Germline CDR1 and CDR2: PRHDT and FYEKMQ (reference sequence). The CDR3 has 15 residues.

The table lists this clone with many counts. As DNA, the CDR3 is TGTGCCAGCAGTGAGGACAGAAGCACAGATACGCAGTATTTT. This encodes CASSEDRSTDTQYF. The chain links TRBV2 to TRBJ2-3, with D possibly TRBD1 on 6 matching bases. Trimming left V 3 bases short and J 0 bases short, with 7 bases between. The germline gives CDR1 SNHLY, CDR2 FYNNEI. This CDR3 contains 14 residues.

This chain connects TRBV7-9 to TRBJ2-7; 9 nucleotides agree with TRBD1. J was trimmed by 3 bases and V by 6 bases; bases with no gene match: 9. Per the germline V gene, CDR1 is SEHNR and CDR2 is FQNEAQ (reference sequence). CDR3 length: 15 residues. CDR3 DNA: TGTGCCAGCAGTCCTTTGGGACAGGGAATCTACGAGCAGTACTTC. This sequence encodes CASSPLGQGIYEQYF.

This clone was recorded at least ten times. V usage is TRBV9 and J usage is TRBJ1-4, with TRBD1 as a possible D gene (5 bases). V was pared by 0 bases and J by 3 bases, with 24 bases between. The CDR3 extends over 20 amino acids. CDR1 SGDLS and CDR2 YYNGEE come from the germline V gene. CDR3 sequence: CASSVGIGGRQGESNEKLFF. CDR3 coding DNA: TGTGCCAGCAGCGTAGGAATCGGCGGGAGGCAGGGTGAATCTAATGAAAAACTGTTTTTT.

The gene calls are TRBV6-6 and TRBJ2-7; either TRBD1 or TRBD2 may fit D (6 bases each). Germline V gene data show CDR1 as MNHNY and CDR2 as SVGAGI (reference sequence). V was shortened by 0 bases and J by 6 bases, with 21 bases between the two germline ends. The CDR3 sequence is 17 residues long. The CDR3 region has the DNA TGTGCCAGCAGTTACTCGATGGGTACAGGGACTCTCAGCGAGCAGTACTTC. This encodes CASSYSMGTGTLSEQYF.

In this sample, this clone turned up many times. The CDR3 DNA reads as TGTGCCAGCAGACCGGGACAGGGGTACGAGCAGTACTTC. This encodes CASRPGQGYEQYF. The rearrangement joins TRBV28 to TRBJ2-7; 10 nucleotides align to TRBD1. V lost 6 bases and J lost 4; bases outside the gene matches: 3. Germline values: CDR1 MDHEN, CDR2 SYDVKM. CDR3 length: 13 amino acids.

This clone was seen ten or more times. Here the CDR3 reads CASSPVTEDNQPQHF. The CDR3 DNA reads as TGTGCCAGCTCACCAGTGACAGAAGATAATCAGCCCCAGCATTTT. The chain is built from TRBV18 and TRBJ1-5; D might be TRBD1 (5 bases). This CDR3 contains 15 residues. Trimming took off 2 bases at V and 4 bases at J, with 12 bases between the two ends. Germline V gene sequence: CDR1 KGHSH, CDR2 LQKENI.

This clone was recorded many times. This sequence joins TRBV6-1 and TRBJ2-3; 12 bases map to TRBD1. J gave up 7 bases and V 6 bases, and 11 bases lay outside the gene matches. Germline V gives CDR1 MNHNS, CDR2 SASEGT. The CDR3 sequence is 16 residues long. The CDR3 here is CASSQTGTGGVNTQYF. The DNA for the CDR3 is TGTGCCAGCAGCCAAACCGGGACAGGGGGCGTGAATACGCAGTATTTT.

The chain carries TRBV11-3 and TRBJ2-7, with TRBD1 identical over 10 bases. The CDR3 has 14 residues. From germline, CDR1 is SGHNT and CDR2 YENEEA. V gave up 7 bases and J gave up 6 bases; unmatched junction bases: 9. CDR3 sequence: CASISMTGGREQYF. The CDR3 bases are TGTGCCAGCATCTCGATGACAGGGGGCCGCGAGCAGTACTTC.

This clone has a handful of counts. Given a much more abundant clone one base away, this may be a read error. The gene calls are TRBV20-1 and TRBJ2-5; D is perhaps TRBD2 (5 bases). In germline, CDR1 is DFQATT, CDR2 SNEGSKA (reference sequence). The ends were cut back, 2 bases at V and 9 bases at J, with 19 bases in the middle. This CDR3 is 14 amino acids long. DNA for the CDR3: TGCAGTGCTAGACTTCGGGGATTGGACGGGGCCCAGTACTTC. Residues: CSARLRGLDGAQYF.

This clone has a count of ten or more. The chain uses TRBV15 and TRBJ1-4, with 7 bases fitting TRBD1. The CDR3 totals 16 residues. Germline V gene data show CDR1 as LNHNV and CDR2 as YYDKDF (reference sequence). The J segment lost 5 bases and the V segment lost 3 bases, leaving 9 bases of the junction unmatched. This CDR3 is CATSRGGGQLNEKLFF. The DNA of the CDR3 is TGTGCCACCAGCAGGGGAGGGGGACAGTTAAATGAAAAACTGTTTTTT.

The sample holds many counts of this clone. The gene calls are TRBV12-5 and TRBJ1-4; TRBD1 matches at 8 bases. The CDR3 covers 13 residues. CDR1 LGHNT and CDR2 FRNRAP come from the germline V gene. The J segment lost 8 bases and the V segment lost 6 bases, leaving 5 bases of the junction unmatched. The CDR3 nucleotides read TGTGCTAGTGGCCCAGGGGGCGGGGAAAAACTGTTTTTT. Protein sequence: CASGPGGGEKLFF.

This clone was counted at least ten times. The chain couples TRBV30 to TRBJ2-1, with 10 bases that match TRBD2. CDR3 length: 13 amino acids. The V gene end was trimmed by 1 base and the J gene end by 9 bases; junction bases not matched to a gene: 3. Germline V gives CDR1 GTSNPN, CDR2 SVGIG (reference sequence). For the CDR3, the DNA is TGTGCCTGGAGTGGGACTAGCGGTGGTGAGCAGTTCTTC. It encodes CAWSGTSGGEQFF.

This clone occurred many times. The chain carries TRBV10-3 and TRBJ2-7; 8 bases fit TRBD1. V shed 7 bases, J shed 3 bases, and the junction held 5 bases outside the gene matches. This CDR3 has 13 residues. Germline V gene sequence: CDR1 ENHRY, CDR2 SYGVKD. The CDR3 coding sequence is TGTGCCATCAACCCTGGACAGGGCTACGAGCAGTACTTC. Translating gives CAINPGQGYEQYF.

Ten or more counts support this clone. This rearrangement joins TRBV13 to TRBJ1-3; D is unresolved. The germline CDR1 and CDR2 sequences are PRHDT and FYEKMQ (reference sequence). V lost 6 bases and J 0 bases, leaving 12 bases between the germline ends. CDR3 length: 15 residues. CDR3 nucleotide sequence: TGTGCCAGCAGTCGGTGGACCGTCTCTGGAAACACCATATATTTT. Translation: CASSRWTVSGNTIYF.

Sample share makes this clone medium-sized. V usage is TRBV6-1 and J usage is TRBJ1-6; tentative D call: TRBD1 (6 bases). CDR1 is MNHNS, CDR2 SASEGT, per germline. Trimming took off 4 bases at V and 6 bases at J, with 13 bases between the two ends. This CDR3 region has 15 residues. DNA of the CDR3: TGTGCCAGCAGTGCGATGGGCAGGGGTAATTCACCCCTCCACTTT. This translates into CASSAMGRGNSPLHF.

This clone was recorded many times. The gene calls are TRBV5-5 and TRBJ1-2, with D uncertain. The CDR3 runs to 15 residues. V was shortened by 1 base and J by 2 bases, with 12 bases between the two germline ends. Germline V gene lookup returns CDR1 SGHKS and CDR2 YYEKEE (reference sequence). As DNA, the CDR3 is TGTGCCAGCAGCTTGTATATCGATTCCAACTATGGCTACACCTTC. This gives the protein CASSLYIDSNYGYTF.

This clone showed up many times. The rearrangement joins TRBV29-1 to TRBJ2-7, with TRBD2 identical over 8 bases. V lost 6 bases and J lost 0; bases outside the gene matches: 4. The CDR3 consists of 13 residues. Germline loops: CDR1 SQVTM, CDR2 ANQGSEA. The DNA of the CDR3 is TGCAGCGTGGACAGCGGGAGCTCCTACGAGCAGTACTTC. Translated, it gives CSVDSGSSYEQYF.